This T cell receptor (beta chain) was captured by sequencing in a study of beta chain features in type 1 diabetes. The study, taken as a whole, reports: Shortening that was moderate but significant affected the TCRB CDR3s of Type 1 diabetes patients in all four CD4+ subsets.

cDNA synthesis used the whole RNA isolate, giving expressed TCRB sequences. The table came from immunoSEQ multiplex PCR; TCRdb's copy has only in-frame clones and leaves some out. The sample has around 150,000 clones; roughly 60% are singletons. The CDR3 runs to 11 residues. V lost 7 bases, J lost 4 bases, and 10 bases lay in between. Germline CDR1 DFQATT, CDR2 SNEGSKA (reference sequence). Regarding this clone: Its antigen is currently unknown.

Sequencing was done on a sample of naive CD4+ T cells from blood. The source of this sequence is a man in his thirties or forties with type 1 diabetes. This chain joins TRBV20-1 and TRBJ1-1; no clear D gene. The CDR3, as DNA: TGCAGTGTCGCGGTCGCCACTGAAGCTTTCTTT. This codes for CSVAVATEAFF.